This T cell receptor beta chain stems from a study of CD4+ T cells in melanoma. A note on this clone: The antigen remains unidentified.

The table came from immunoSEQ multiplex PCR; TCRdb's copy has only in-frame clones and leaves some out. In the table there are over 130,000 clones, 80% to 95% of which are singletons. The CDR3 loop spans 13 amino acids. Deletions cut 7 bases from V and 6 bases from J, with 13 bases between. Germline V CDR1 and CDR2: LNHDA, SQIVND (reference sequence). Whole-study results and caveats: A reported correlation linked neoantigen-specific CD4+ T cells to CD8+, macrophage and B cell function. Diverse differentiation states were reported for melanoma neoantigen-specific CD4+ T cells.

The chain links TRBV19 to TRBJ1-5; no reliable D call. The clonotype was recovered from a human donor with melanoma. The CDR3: CASMVVGLQPQHF. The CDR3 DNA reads TGTGCCAGTATGGTCGTCGGGCTTCAGCCCCAGCATTTT.